This is a list of T cell receptor beta chains from one sample in a study of molecular identifiers for immune sequencing clone quantification. Using its own MiXCR run on the PCR reads, TCRdb lists one record per CDR3 protein. The data contain approximately 550,000 distinct CDR3 sequences, about 25% of them seen just once; the ten biggest clones take up over 0.6%. Material for sequencing was naive CD8+ T cells from blood, with Jurkat cell RNA spiked in. These receptors all come from a human donor in good health. Some libraries in this study had Jurkat cell RNA spiked in. Both conserved end residues are part of each CDR3. Fields, in order: clone size, V gene, D gene, J gene, CDR3 protein, CDR3 DNA. D genes are given only for firm matches. Clone size is stated in some rows and not others, as once, few, many or a class when expanded.

-	TRBV12-5	-	TRBJ2-5	CASGLGLQEAQYF	TGTGCTAGTGGTTTGGGACTCCAAGAGGCCCAGTACTTC
many	TRBV28	-	TRBJ2-3	CASSRPDTQYF	TGTGCCAGCAGTCGACCAGATACGCAGTATTTT
-	TRBV7-9	-	TRBJ1-1	CASSLRGGDTEASF	TGTGCCAGCAGCCTCCGGGGGGGAGACACTGAAGCTTCCTTT
few	TRBV19	-	TRBJ2-7	CASSKGNYEQYF	TGTGCCAGTAGTAAAGGGAACTACGAGCAGTACTTC
few	TRBV4-1	-	TRBJ2-7	CASSPSDLAYEQYF	TGCGCCAGCAGCCCTAGCGACCTTGCCTACGAGCAGTACTTC
-	TRBV7-6	-	TRBJ2-2	CASSSPGGVLNTGELFF	TGTGCCAGCAGCTCCCCCGGCGGGGTTTTGAACACCGGGGAGCTGTTTTTT
-	TRBV20-1	-	TRBJ1-6	CSARPRGGGNSPLHF	TGCAGTGCTAGACCGCGTGGAGGGGGGAATTCACCCCTCCACTTT
-	TRBV19	TRBD1	TRBJ2-3	CASSIWTGGDTQYF	TGTGCCAGTAGTATTTGGACAGGGGGGGATACGCAGTATTTT
-	TRBV6-1	-	TRBJ1-2	CASSEVGGPNYGYTF	TGTGCCAGCAGTGAAGTGGGAGGGCCCAACTATGGCTACACCTTC
few	TRBV6-1	TRBD1	TRBJ2-7	CASTPRDRGYEQYF	TGTGCCAGCACCCCCCGGGACAGGGGTTACGAGCAGTACTTC
many	TRBV12-3/TRBV12-4	-	TRBJ2-1	CASSLGGLSSYNEQFF	TGTGCCAGCAGCCTTGGGGGGCTCAGCTCCTACAATGAGCAGTTCTTC
few	TRBV6-2/TRBV6-3	TRBD1	TRBJ1-1	CASSYLGTGPMNTEAFF	TGTGCCAGCAGTTACTTGGGGACAGGGCCTATGAACACTGAAGCTTTCTTT
-	TRBV29-1	TRBD1	TRBJ2-1	CSVEVDRVLRGNEQFF	TGCAGCGTTGAGGTCGACAGGGTCCTGAGGGGGAATGAGCAGTTCTTC
-	TRBV4-3	-	TRBJ2-3	CASNQDLGDGYTQYF	TGCGCCAGCAACCAAGATCTTGGGGACGGCTATACGCAGTATTTT
few	TRBV7-9	-	TRBJ1-5	CASSGDGEPNQPQHF	TGTGCCAGCAGCGGGGACGGAGAGCCCAATCAGCCCCAGCATTTT
few	TRBV19	-	TRBJ2-5	CASSIGSEETQYF	TGTGCCAGTAGTATAGGGTCAGAAGAGACCCAGTACTTC
-	TRBV20-1	-	TRBJ2-4	CSASFSDSSAKNIQYF	TGCAGTGCTAGTTTTTCGGACAGTTCAGCCAAAAACATTCAGTACTTC
many	TRBV20-1	-	TRBJ2-5	CSARERDQYF	TGCAGTGCTAGGGAACGGGACCAGTACTTC
-	TRBV19	-	TRBJ1-6	CASSMGGGLSYNSPLHF	TGTGCCAGTAGTATGGGGGGAGGACTCTCCTATAATTCACCCCTCCACTTT
few	TRBV5-4	TRBD1	TRBJ2-6	CASTGDRENIRSGANVLTF	TGTGCCAGCACGGGTGACAGGGAGAATATTAGGAGTGGGGCCAACGTCCTGACTTTC
few	TRBV2	-	TRBJ2-2	CASSESPGFRTGELFF	TGTGCCAGCAGTGAATCCCCAGGGTTTCGCACCGGGGAGCTGTTTTTT
-	TRBV5-8	-	TRBJ1-2	CASSLGQTYWGYTF	TGTGCCAGCAGCTTGGGGCAGACCTATTGGGGCTACACCTTC
once	TRBV13	-	TRBJ2-5	CASSLRISGIQETKYF	TGTGCCAGCAGCCTTCGAATATCGGGTATCCAAGAGACCAAGTACTTC
few	TRBV29-1	-	TRBJ1-2	CSVVDSYGYTF	TGCAGCGTGGTTGACAGCTATGGCTACACCTTC
once	TRBV4-1	-	TRBJ1-1	CASSQIDTAHEAFF	TGCGCCAGCAGCCAAATCGACACCGCTCATGAAGCTTTCTTT
many	TRBV30	-	TRBJ2-3	CAWEGKDGDTQYF	TGTGCCTGGGAGGGGAAGGATGGAGATACGCAGTATTTT
few	TRBV6-6	-	TRBJ2-3	CASSPPPGYYTDTQYF	TGTGCCAGCAGTCCCCCCCCGGGATACTACACAGATACGCAGTATTTT
-	TRBV14	-	TRBJ1-2	CASSQAGEAGYTF	TGTGCCAGCAGCCAGGCAGGGGAGGCCGGCTACACCTTC
-	TRBV27	-	TRBJ2-1	CASSDILSSYNEQFF	TGTGCCAGCAGTGACATCTTAAGCTCCTACAATGAGCAGTTCTTC
few	TRBV6-2/TRBV6-3	-	TRBJ1-1	CASSLQIFRYTEAFF	TGTGCCAGCAGCCTTCAGATCTTTAGATACACTGAAGCTTTCTTT
-	TRBV4-3	-	TRBJ1-2	CASSQVGATKPGYTF	TGCGCCAGCAGCCAAGTGGGGGCCACGAAACCTGGCTACACCTTC
-	TRBV7-2	TRBD1	TRBJ2-1	CARSFALQGSSYNEQFF	TGTGCCAGGAGCTTCGCCCTACAGGGGAGCTCCTACAATGAGCAGTTCTTC
-	TRBV29-1	-	TRBJ1-1	CSVDGGGYEAFF	TGCAGCGTTGACGGCGGGGGGTATGAAGCTTTCTTT
many	TRBV4-1	-	TRBJ2-5	CASSQVRAQETQYF	TGCGCCAGCAGCCAAGTCAGGGCTCAAGAGACCCAGTACTTC
-	TRBV7-9	TRBD2	TRBJ2-3	CASTQTGTSGRVDPQYF	TGTGCCAGCACCCAGACCGGGACTAGCGGGAGGGTAGATCCGCAGTATTTT
many	TRBV7-6	-	TRBJ2-3	CASSLAPQNTQYF	TGTGCCAGCAGCTTAGCCCCACAGAATACGCAGTATTTT
few	TRBV3-1	-	TRBJ2-7	CASSQHPASDTYEQYF	TGTGCCAGCAGCCAACATCCAGCGAGCGATACCTACGAGCAGTACTTC
many	TRBV20-1	TRBD2	TRBJ2-4	CSARRLAETQNIQYF	TGCAGTGCTAGAAGACTAGCGGAGACCCAAAACATTCAGTACTTC
few	TRBV29-1	-	TRBJ2-7	CSDDREVRYEQYF	TGCAGCGACGACAGGGAGGTTCGCTACGAGCAGTACTTC
many	TRBV29-1	-	TRBJ2-3	CSVEFFTDTQYF	TGCAGCGTTGAATTTTTCACAGATACGCAGTATTTT
-	TRBV12-2	-	TRBJ2-3	CASRLARKRESGTDTQYF	TGTGCAAGTCGCTTAGCGCGTAAGCGGGAGTCCGGCACAGATACGCAGTATTTT
many	TRBV7-6	-	TRBJ2-3	CASSLDRSTDTQYF	TGTGCCAGCAGCTTAGACAGAAGCACAGATACGCAGTATTTT
-	TRBV18	-	TRBJ2-7	CATASPDLSSYEQYF	TGTGCCACTGCGAGCCCGGATCTAAGCTCCTACGAGCAGTACTTC
many	TRBV6-5	-	TRBJ1-1	CASKLRDGSDMNTEAFF	TGTGCCAGCAAACTCCGGGACGGATCGGACATGAACACTGAAGCTTTCTTT
-	TRBV9	-	TRBJ1-6	CASSPSSTGVGTPLHF	TGTGCCAGCAGCCCTAGTTCGACAGGAGTTGGAACACCCCTCCACTTT
few	TRBV19	TRBD2	TRBJ2-1	CASSTELAGLGDEQFF	TGTGCCAGTAGTACAGAACTAGCGGGCCTAGGGGATGAGCAGTTCTTC
-	TRBV6-5	-	TRBJ2-5	CASSYSGFQETQYF	TGTGCCAGCAGTTACTCGGGATTCCAAGAGACCCAGTACTTC
-	TRBV28	-	TRBJ2-7	CASSSRGWGAGEQYF	TGTGCCAGCAGCTCCCGGGGATGGGGGGCAGGAGAGCAGTACTTC
-	TRBV11-3	-	TRBJ1-3	CAGSGGSGNTIYF	TGTGCCGGCTCAGGAGGCTCTGGAAACACCATATATTTT
many	TRBV6-2/TRBV6-3	TRBD1	TRBJ1-5	CASSYRQGPFVNQPQHF	TGTGCCAGCAGTTACCGACAGGGGCCTTTTGTGAATCAGCCCCAGCATTTT
-	TRBV7-6	-	TRBJ1-4	CASSNRQASREKLFF	TGTGCCAGCAGCAATCGGCAGGCGTCACGGGAAAAACTGTTTTTT
-	TRBV28	TRBD2	TRBJ2-5	CASKLAAGETQYF	TGTGCCAGTAAACTAGCGGCGGGGGAGACCCAGTACTTC
few	TRBV9	TRBD2	TRBJ2-4	CASSGEGVKNIQYF	TGTGCCAGCAGCGGGGAGGGCGTCAAAAACATTCAGTACTTC
-	TRBV25-1	TRBD1	TRBJ2-1	CASSRATGVIYNEQFF	TGTGCCAGCAGTAGAGCCACAGGGGTCATCTACAATGAGCAGTTCTTC